A single sample is the source of the 14 T cell receptor beta chains below, sequenced in a study of identical twins (TCRdb year 2016). Libraries were constructed by 5' RACE. The sample was run on an Illumina HiSeq 2000. The public reads were reanalyzed by TCRdb: fastp trimming at Q25, MiXCR alignment, in-frame beta chains only. Each entry is one CDR3 protein sequence, shown with its most common DNA and genes. The sample has 400,000 to 650,000 distinct CDR3 sequences on record, 22% of them singletons. 0.8% to 1% of the sample rests with the top ten. These data were likewise used in another study, on T cells expressing NK-cell markers.

Sequencing was performed on CD4+ T cells sorted from blood. Receptors originate from a woman aged 18-30 years in good health.

This chain uses TRBV5-1 with TRBJ1-6; tentative D call: TRBD1 (5 bases). The V and J ends lost 0 bases and 6 bases respectively, with 13 bases between them. Looked up from germline, CDR1 is SGHRS and CDR2 is YFSETQ. There are 16 residues in the CDR3. CDR3 in amino acids: CASSLGGGAGNSPLHF. CDR3 bases: TGCGCCAGCAGCTTGGGAGGAGGGGCAGGTAATTCACCCCTCCACTTT.

The genes are TRBV5-1 and TRBJ1-6; unclear D gene. Germline CDR1 SGHRS, CDR2 YFSETQ. Trimming took 5 bases from V and 10 from J, leaving 22 bases between them. The CDR3 has 16 amino acids. The CDR3, as DNA: TGCGCCAGCAGAGTTGGTGGTGGGAAAGCGACGTCACCCCTCCACTTT. As protein: CASRVGGGKATSPLHF.

This chain joins TRBV4-2 and TRBJ2-3, with 8 bases identical to TRBD2. Trimming removed 4 bases from V and 2 bases from J; junction bases left unmatched: 5. There are 15 residues in the CDR3. Germline V gene data show CDR1 as LGHNA and CDR2 as YNFKEQ. CDR3 residues: CASSLAGGYTDTQYF. The CDR3, as DNA: TGTGCCAGCAGCCTGGCGGGGGGTTACACAGATACGCAGTATTTT.

V gene TRBV5-1 combines with J gene TRBJ2-5; D unresolved. Trimming pared 5 bases from V and 0 bases from J, leaving 8 bases between. From germline, CDR1 is SGHRS and CDR2 YFSETQ. The CDR3 spans 13 residues. This CDR3 is CASRRQYQETQYF. Written as DNA, the CDR3 is TGCGCCAGCAGACGGCAATACCAAGAGACCCAGTACTTC. Based on the CDR3 plus reference TRBV5-1 and TRBJ2-5, the full variable domain is KAGVTQTPRYLIKTRGQQVTLSCSPISGHRSVSWYQQTPGQGLQFLFEYFSETQRNKGNFPGRFSGRQFSNSRSEMNVSTLELGDSALYLCASRRQYQETQYFGPGTRLLVL.

The chain employs TRBV5-1 and TRBJ2-3; no firm D call. V lost 1 base to trimming and J lost 8 bases, with 11 bases between them. The CDR3 consists of 13 residues. Per the germline V gene, CDR1 is SGHRS and CDR2 is YFSETQ. The CDR3 bases are TGCGCCAGCAGCTTGCATGATCAGCCTACGCAGTATTTT. This encodes CASSLHDQPTQYF.

The V call is TRBV10-3, the J call TRBJ2-2; no definite D call. The CDR3 is made up of 11 amino acids. V was trimmed by 7 bases and J by 1 base, leaving 1 base between them. Germline V gene lookup returns CDR1 ENHRY and CDR2 SYGVKD. In nucleotides, the CDR3 is TGTGCCATCATGAACACCGGGGAGCTGTTTTTT. This sequence encodes CAIMNTGELFF.

J is TRBJ2-5 and V is TRBV20-1; TRBD2 aligns across 12 bases. CDR1 is DFQATT, CDR2 SNEGSKA, per germline (reference sequence). The CDR3 runs to 16 residues. V was clipped by 6 bases and J by 4 bases; unmatched bases: 12. The CDR3 DNA reads TGCAGTGCGGCGACCCCCCTGACTAGCGGGAGAGAGACCCAGTACTTC. Translation: CSAATPLTSGRETQYF.

The J gene is TRBJ1-2, the V gene TRBV2, with 7 bases that match TRBD1. The V gene end was trimmed by 7 bases and the J gene end by 2 bases; junction bases not matched to a gene: 7. The germline CDR1 and CDR2 sequences are SNHLY and FYNNEI. The CDR3 loop spans 14 amino acids. The CDR3 region has the DNA TGTGCCAGCATTTGGTCGACAGGGAACTATGGCTACACCTTC. Translated: CASIWSTGNYGYTF.

This clonotype was found a few times. CDR3 region: CASTLAGANTDTQYF. Here the CDR3 DNA reads TGTGCCAGCACTCTAGCGGGAGCGAACACAGATACGCAGTATTTT. V usage is TRBV6-1 and J usage is TRBJ2-3, with 10 bases identical to TRBD2. Germline trimming cut 7 bases from V and 2 bases from J; bases unmatched to any gene: 6. CDR1 MNHNS and CDR2 SASEGT come from the germline V gene. The CDR3 runs to 15 residues.

The chain carries TRBV5-1 and TRBJ2-5; D not resolved. CDR3 length: 14 residues. Germline V gene sequence: CDR1 SGHRS, CDR2 YFSETQ. The V gene lost 0 bases and the J gene lost 2 bases, with 8 bases spanning the gap. CDR3 region: CASSLEGVQETQYF. CDR3 DNA: TGCGCCAGCAGCTTGGAGGGCGTGCAAGAGACCCAGTACTTC.

This clonotype appeared a few times. The chain is built from TRBV20-1 and TRBJ2-1; D unresolved. The CDR3 covers 12 residues. Germline V gives CDR1 DFQATT, CDR2 SNEGSKA (reference sequence). V was clipped by 0 bases and J by 8 bases, with 8 bases between them. CDR3 sequence reads: CSARESRYEQFF. For the CDR3, the DNA is TGCAGTGCTAGAGAATCTAGATATGAGCAGTTCTTC.

V usage is TRBV10-3 and J usage is TRBJ2-7; the match to TRBD1 covers 9 bases. With 6 bases clipped from V and 2 bases from J, the junction kept 5 bases outside the gene matches. There are 14 residues in the CDR3. Germline V gene lookup returns CDR1 ENHRY and CDR2 SYGVKD. CDR3 region: CAIREGQGAYEQYF. In nucleotides, the CDR3 is TGTGCCATCAGGGAGGGACAGGGAGCCTACGAGCAGTACTTC.

In its sample, this clonotype was seen a few times. The chain is built from TRBV5-1 and TRBJ2-7, with 9 bases aligning to TRBD2. Per the germline V gene, CDR1 is SGHRS and CDR2 is YFSETQ. Trimming cost V 4 bases and J 6 bases; bases outside gene matches: 17. The CDR3 sequence is 17 residues long. The CDR3 DNA is TGCGCCAGCAGCCCCGAGGGAGGTAGCGGGAGTGGGTCCGAGCAGTACTTC. Translating it yields CASSPEGGSGSGSEQYF.

This clonotype was seen only a few times. V usage is TRBV20-1 and J usage is TRBJ2-3; 13 bases fit TRBD2. V lost 1 base to trimming and J lost 2 bases; unmatched junction nucleotides: 9. Germline CDR1 and CDR2: DFQATT and SNEGSKA (reference sequence). The CDR3 is 18 residues long. DNA of the CDR3: TGCAGTGCTAGAGGAACGGGACTAGCGGGGACAACCACAGATACGCAGTATTTT. Encoded protein: CSARGTGLAGTTTDTQYF.